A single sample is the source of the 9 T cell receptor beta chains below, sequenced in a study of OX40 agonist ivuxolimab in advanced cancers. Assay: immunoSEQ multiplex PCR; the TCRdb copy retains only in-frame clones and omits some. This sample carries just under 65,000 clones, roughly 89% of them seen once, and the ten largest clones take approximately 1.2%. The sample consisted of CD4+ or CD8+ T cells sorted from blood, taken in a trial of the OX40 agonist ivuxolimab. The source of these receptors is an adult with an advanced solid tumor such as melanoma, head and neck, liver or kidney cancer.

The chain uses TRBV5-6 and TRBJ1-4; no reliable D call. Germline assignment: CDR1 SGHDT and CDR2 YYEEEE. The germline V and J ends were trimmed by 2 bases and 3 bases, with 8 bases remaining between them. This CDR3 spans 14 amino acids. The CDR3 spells CASSFGLANEKLFF. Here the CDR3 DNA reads TGTGCCAGCAGCTTCGGCCTGGCTAATGAAAAACTGTTTTTT. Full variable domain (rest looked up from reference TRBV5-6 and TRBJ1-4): DAGVTQSPTHLIKTRGQQVTLRCSPKSGHDTVSWYQQALGQGPQFIFQYYEEEERQRGNFPDRFSGHQFPNYSSELNVNALLLGDSALYLCASSFGLANEKLFFGSGTQLSVL.

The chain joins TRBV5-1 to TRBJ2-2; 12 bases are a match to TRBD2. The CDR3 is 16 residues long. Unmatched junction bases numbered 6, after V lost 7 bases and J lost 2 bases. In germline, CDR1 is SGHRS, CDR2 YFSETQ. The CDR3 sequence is CASERGLAGNTGELFF. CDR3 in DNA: TGCGCCAGCGAGAGGGGACTAGCGGGCAACACCGGGGAGCTGTTTTTT.

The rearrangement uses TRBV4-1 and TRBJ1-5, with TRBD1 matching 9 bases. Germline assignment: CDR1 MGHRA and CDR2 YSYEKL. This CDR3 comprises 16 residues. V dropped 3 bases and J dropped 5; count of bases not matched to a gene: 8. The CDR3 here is CASSQGTGQGYQPQHF. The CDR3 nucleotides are TGCGCCAGCAGCCAGGGAACGGGACAGGGTTATCAGCCCCAGCATTTT.

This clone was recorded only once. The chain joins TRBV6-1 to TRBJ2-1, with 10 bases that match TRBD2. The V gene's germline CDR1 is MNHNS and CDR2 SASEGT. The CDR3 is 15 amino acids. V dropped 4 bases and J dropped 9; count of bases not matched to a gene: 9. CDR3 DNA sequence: TGTGCCAGCAGTGTCCTAGCGGGAGCCCCCAGTGAGCAGTTCTTC. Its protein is CASSVLAGAPSEQFF.

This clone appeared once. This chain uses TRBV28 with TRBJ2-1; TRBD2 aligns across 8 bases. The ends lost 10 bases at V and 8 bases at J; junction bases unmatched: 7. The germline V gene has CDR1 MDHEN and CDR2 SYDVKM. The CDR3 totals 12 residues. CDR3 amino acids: CATRTSTHEQFF. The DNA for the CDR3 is TGTGCCACTAGGACTAGCACCCATGAGCAGTTCTTC. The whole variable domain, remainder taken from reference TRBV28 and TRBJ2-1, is DVKVTQSSRYLVKRTGEKVFLECVQDMDHENMFWYRQDPGLGLRLIYFSYDVKMKEKGDIPEGYSVSREKKERFSLILESASTNQTSMYLCATRTSTHEQFFGPGTRLTVL.

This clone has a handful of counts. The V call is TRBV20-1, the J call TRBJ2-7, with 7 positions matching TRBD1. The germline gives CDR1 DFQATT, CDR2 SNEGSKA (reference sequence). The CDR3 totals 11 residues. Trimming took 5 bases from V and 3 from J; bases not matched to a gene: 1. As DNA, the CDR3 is TGCAGTGCTGGGGACAGCTACGAGCAGTACTTC. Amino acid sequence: CSAGDSYEQYF.

The CDR3 nucleotides read TGTGCCAGCAGTTGGGTAGGCACAGATACGCAGTATTTT. Translating gives CASSWVGTDTQYF. The chain combines TRBV27 with TRBJ2-3; D is undetermined. The V and J ends lost 4 bases and 1 base respectively, with 6 bases between them. The CDR3 runs to 13 residues. The V gene's germline CDR1 is MNHEY and CDR2 SMNVEV (reference sequence).

The chain's CDR3 is CASSIAFSSSYEQYF. DNA for the CDR3: TGTGCCAGTAGTATAGCATTCTCGAGCTCCTACGAGCAGTACTTC. V usage is TRBV19 and J usage is TRBJ2-7, with D hard to call. Germline CDR1 is LNHDA and CDR2 is SQIVND (reference sequence). CDR3 length equals 15 residues. V lost 1 base to trimming and J lost 0 bases, with 10 bases between them.

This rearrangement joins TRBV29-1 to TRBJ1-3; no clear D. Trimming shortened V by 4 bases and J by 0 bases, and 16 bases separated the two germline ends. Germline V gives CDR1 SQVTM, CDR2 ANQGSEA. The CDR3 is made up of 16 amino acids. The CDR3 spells CSVARGTTDSGNTIYF. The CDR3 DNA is TGCAGCGTTGCCCGAGGAACCACCGACTCTGGAAACACCATATATTTT.